Presented here are 2 T cell receptor beta chains from one specimen sequenced in a study of cytomegalovirus exposure and HLA in healthy donors (dated by TCRdb to about 2017). Library preparation used the immunoSEQ multiplex PCR assay. A mixture of 60 forward primers for TCR Vbeta segments and 13 reverse primers for TCR Jbeta segments was used in the multiplex PCR. TCRdb took over this immuneACCESS table, retaining in-frame rearrangements with V and J assigned. Such tables are incomplete; in checked studies, under half of the missing clones stem from an unresolved V gene, and the remainder is unexplained. Within this sample are about 190,000 clones, with roughly 77% of them counted one time only. 1.5% to 2% of the sample is in the top ten clones. The material sequenced was PBMCs. These TCRs come from a woman in her fifties or sixties in good health and CMV-seronegative.

The chain is built from TRBV7-2 and TRBJ1-3, with 9 bases fitting TRBD1. The trim removed 5 bases at V and 3 bases at J, leaving 5 bases unmatched. Per germline, CDR1 SGHTA and CDR2 FQGNSA. CDR3 size: 15 residues. CDR3 DNA sequence: TGTGCCAGCAGCAGGGACAGGGTAGTTGGAAACACCATATATTTT. Its protein product is CASSRDRVVGNTIYF.

The chain couples TRBV5-1 to TRBJ2-2, with 8 positions matching TRBD1. The CDR3 consists of 15 residues. Germline loops: CDR1 SGHRS, CDR2 YFSETQ. Losses at the gene ends were 3 bases for V and 6 bases for J; bases not matched to a gene: 7. CDR3 nucleotides: TGCGCCAGCAGCTCTACAGGGGGATCTGCCGGGGAGCTGTTTTTT. It yields the protein CASSSTGGSAGELFF.